The 21 T cell receptor beta chains reported below all come from one sample, sequenced in a study of response to subunit inactivated influenza vaccine. TCRdb reprocessed the RT-PCR reads with MiXCR, giving one entry per CDR3 protein. The table shows about 480,000 distinct CDR3 sequences, with 11% occurring only once. Sequenced here: PBMCs from blood, sampled more than 35 days after vaccination. The receptors derive from a man between 50 and 59 years old who received an inactivated influenza vaccine.

Only a few counts were recorded for this clonotype. The rearrangement uses TRBV6-5 and TRBJ2-1; TRBD2 matches 10 bases. Germline CDR1 and CDR2: MNHEY and SVGAGI. The CDR3 totals 16 residues. Losses at the gene ends were 5 bases for V and 8 bases for J; bases not matched to a gene: 12. CDR3 sequence: CASSHRGTSEVDEQFF. The CDR3, as DNA: TGTGCCAGCAGTCACCGAGGGACTAGCGAGGTGGATGAGCAGTTCTTC.

The sample holds a few counts of this clonotype. The chain recombines TRBV21-1 with TRBJ1-3. TRBV21-1 is marked as a pseudogene. The CDR3 contains 16 residues. In DNA, the CDR3 is TGTGCCAGCAGCAAGGTACGCCGACTCTCTGGAAACACCATATATTTT. This translates into CASSKVRRLSGNTIYF.

This clonotype has only one observation. The rearrangement joins TRBV7-9 to TRBJ2-3, with 14 bases aligning to TRBD2. The germline V gene encodes CDR1 SEHNR and CDR2 FQNEAQ (reference sequence). The CDR3 totals 17 residues. V shed 5 bases, J shed 6 bases, and the junction held 10 bases outside the gene matches. CDR3 DNA: TGTGCCAGCAGCCCATGGACTAGCGGGGGGAAGAAGGATACGCAGTATTTT. This gives the protein CASSPWTSGGKKDTQYF.

This clonotype was detected only once. The CDR3 spells CASSVSRVDQPQHF. CDR3 in DNA: TGTGCCAGCAGCGTATCCAGGGTGGATCAGCCCCAGCATTTT. V gene TRBV7-8 combines with J gene TRBJ1-5, with a possible D match to TRBD1 (5 bases). The germline V gene has CDR1 SGHVS and CDR2 FQNEAQ. The CDR3 runs to 14 residues. V dropped 5 bases and J dropped 5 bases, with 13 bases sitting between them. Looking up the rest from reference TRBV7-8 and TRBJ1-5 gives the full variable domain: GAGVSQSPRYKVAKRGQDVALRCDPISGHVSLFWYQQALGQGPEFLTYFQNEAQLDKSGLPSDRFFAERPEGSVSTLKIQRTQQEDSAVYLCASSVSRVDQPQHFGDGTRLSIL.

This clonotype came up a few times. The chain carries TRBV7-9 and TRBJ2-7; 8 bases agree with TRBD2. The V gene end was trimmed by 1 base and the J gene end by 5 bases; junction bases not matched to a gene: 7. The CDR3 runs 15 residues. Germline V gene data show CDR1 as SEHNR and CDR2 as FQNEAQ (reference sequence). The CDR3: CASSLVGREGDEQYF. As DNA, the CDR3 is TGTGCCAGCAGCTTAGTTGGCCGGGAGGGTGACGAGCAGTACTTC.

The sample holds a few counts of this clonotype. CDR3 nucleotide sequence: TGTGCCAGCAGCGCCGCGGGGACCATCACAGATACGCAGTATTTT. It yields the protein CASSAAGTITDTQYF. V and J are TRBV9 and TRBJ2-3, with a possible D match to TRBD2 (6 bases). This CDR3 is built from 15 residues. V gave up 3 bases and J gave up 2 bases, with 13 bases separating them. Germline V gives CDR1 SGDLS, CDR2 YYNGEE.

This clonotype was picked up a small number of times. The CDR3 sequence: CATSALNTGELFF. The CDR3 bases are TGTGCCACCAGTGCGCTAAACACCGGGGAGCTGTTTTTT. V and J are TRBV24-1 and TRBJ2-2; D not resolved. V lost 5 bases and J lost 2, with 5 bases in between. Germline V lookup: CDR1 KGHDR, CDR2 SFDVKD. There are 13 residues in the CDR3.

V usage is TRBV27 and J usage is TRBJ2-2, with unresolved D. This CDR3 region has 16 residues. Deletions cut 8 bases from V and 6 bases from J, with 22 bases between. Germline-derived CDR1 and CDR2 are MNHEY and SMNVEV (reference sequence). The CDR3 sequence is CASCKTGLVSSGELFF. The CDR3 nucleotides read TGTGCCAGCTGCAAAACCGGGCTAGTGTCATCCGGGGAGCTGTTTTTT.

The sample holds a few counts of this clonotype. This chain links TRBV30 with TRBJ1-1, with no clear D. CDR1 GTSNPN and CDR2 SVGIG come from the germline V gene (reference sequence). The CDR3 has 15 amino acids. V was shortened by 3 bases and J by 1 base, with 15 bases between the two germline ends. This CDR3 reads CAWRETRSWNTEAFF. CDR3 sequence (DNA): TGTGCCTGGAGGGAGACTAGGTCATGGAACACTGAAGCTTTCTTT.

This clonotype was recorded a few times. The chain couples TRBV3-1 to TRBJ2-5, with 7 bases identical to TRBD2. J gave up 4 bases and V 8 bases, and 4 bases lay outside the gene matches. The CDR3 is made up of 12 amino acids. Germline CDR1 is LGHDT and CDR2 is YNNKEL (reference sequence). The CDR3 loop reads CASGGSIETQYF. The CDR3 nucleotides read TGTGCCAGCGGCGGGAGTATAGAGACCCAGTACTTC.

The J gene is TRBJ2-3, the V gene TRBV7-2; 8 bases fit TRBD1. Looked up from germline, CDR1 is SGHTA and CDR2 is FQGNSA. The CDR3 length is 17 residues. V shed 2 bases and J 2 bases; nucleotides not matched to a gene: 9. The CDR3 loop reads CASSLPIRGQDTDTQYF. The CDR3 DNA reads TGTGCCAGCAGCTTACCAATCAGGGGGCAGGACACAGATACGCAGTATTTT. The full variable domain, its missing parts supplied by reference TRBV7-2 and TRBJ2-3, is GAGVSQSPSNKVTEKGKDVELRCDPISGHTALYWYRQSLGQGLEFLIYFQGNSAPDKSGLPSDRFSAERTGGSVSTLTIQRTQQEDSAVYLCASSLPIRGQDTDTQYFGPGTRLTVL.

V gene TRBV20-1 combines with J gene TRBJ2-7; D gene ambiguous. The CDR3 has 11 residues. With 2 bases removed from V and 4 bases from J, the gap between germline ends came to 6 bases. Germline lookup yields CDR1 DFQATT and CDR2 SNEGSKA (reference sequence). The CDR3 loop is CSARRTYEQYF. CDR3 nucleotides: TGCAGTGCTAGAAGGACGTACGAGCAGTACTTC.

This chain links TRBV12-3 or TRBV12-4 with TRBJ2-3; a weak D match, TRBD2 (6 bases). This CDR3 contains 13 residues. Trimming pared 10 bases from V and 4 bases from J, leaving 15 bases between. CDR3 in DNA: TGTGCCAACGCAGTAGGAGGGGCAGATACGCAGTATTTT. Amino acids: CANAVGGADTQYF.

This clonotype was counted ten times or more. The CDR3 DNA follows: TGCGCCAGCAGCTTGCAAGGACTAGCGGACACAGATACGCAGTATTTT. This gives the protein CASSLQGLADTDTQYF. The gene calls are TRBV5-1 and TRBJ2-3; TRBD2 matches 10 bases. Losses at the gene ends were 1 base for V and 2 bases for J; bases not matched to a gene: 4. The CDR3 extends over 16 amino acids. Germline CDR1 SGHRS, CDR2 YFSETQ.

The chain couples TRBV5-1 to TRBJ2-7, with 9 bases matching TRBD2. The CDR3 covers 16 residues. CDR1 and CDR2 (germline): SGHRS, YFSETQ. The V gene end was trimmed by 4 bases and the J gene end by 0 bases; junction bases not matched to a gene: 8. The CDR3 bases are TGCGCCAGCAGCCCCAGACTAGCGGCCCACTCCTACGAGCAGTACTTC. This sequence encodes CASSPRLAAHSYEQYF.

In DNA form, the CDR3 reads TGTGCCAGCAGCCGGTTGACCGAGGTGGATACGCAGTATTTT. It codes for CASSRLTEVDTQYF. The V and J genes are TRBV14 and TRBJ2-3; D gene ambiguous. This CDR3 is 14 amino acids long. Germline V gene data show CDR1 as SGHDN and CDR2 as FVKESK. Deletions cut 4 bases from V and 6 bases from J, with 14 bases between.

This clonotype appeared a few times. The chain recombines TRBV7-2 with TRBJ2-1; D is perhaps TRBD1 (6 bases). V was pared by 3 bases and J by 5 bases, with 8 bases between. This CDR3 is 13 amino acids long. Germline V CDR1 and CDR2: SGHTA, FQGNSA. The CDR3 sequence: CASSFTGHNEQFF. CDR3 nucleotides: TGTGCCAGCAGCTTTACAGGGCACAATGAGCAGTTCTTC.

This clonotype came up many times. The CDR3 DNA reads as TGTGCCAGCAGTCCCCGCCGCACCGGGGAGCTGTTTTTT. Its translation: CASSPRRTGELFF. The V call is TRBV12-3 or TRBV12-4, the J call TRBJ2-2; D gene unclear. This CDR3 is built from 13 residues. Trimming removed 5 bases at V and 4 bases at J, with 8 bases between.

The rearrangement links TRBV2 to TRBJ2-3; D is unresolved. CDR1 is SNHLY, CDR2 FYNNEI, per germline. The CDR3 length is 11 residues. Trimming took 10 bases from V and 5 from J, leaving 10 bases between them. The CDR3 sequence: CATRPGDTQYF. CDR3 DNA sequence: TGTGCCACCAGACCAGGAGATACGCAGTATTTT.

This clonotype was found many times. The V gene is TRBV28, the J gene TRBJ1-2, with 8 bases that match TRBD1. CDR1 MDHEN and CDR2 SYDVKM come from the germline V gene. V lost 1 base, J lost 3 bases, and 13 bases stayed unmatched. The CDR3 covers 18 residues. DNA of the CDR3: TGTGCCAGCAGTTTATTGGGCAGGGGGCAGCTTAGTGACTATGGCTACACCTTC. Translated: CASSLLGRGQLSDYGYTF.

This clonotype was found a few times. The V gene is TRBV27, the J gene TRBJ2-7, with TRBD1 matching over 7 bases. The CDR3 is made up of 13 amino acids. Looked up from germline, CDR1 is MNHEY and CDR2 is SMNVEV (reference sequence). V shed 3 bases and J 5 bases; nucleotides not matched to a gene: 4. The CDR3 sequence: CASSFKGGHEQYF. As DNA, the CDR3 is TGTGCCAGCAGTTTTAAAGGGGGCCACGAGCAGTACTTC.